The entry below gives a single T cell receptor (beta chain) sequence along with its context. While infection was still active, Seattle patients were enrolled and then followed longitudinally. The sample comes from a study of blood T cell repertoires in COVID-19. About the study: Spain, Italy and the United States supplied samples that represented acute and convalescent COVID-19. PBMCs, B-cell-depleted T cells, or T cells were the source of the cDNA or gDNA that made up the material.

V was trimmed by 4 bases and J by 2 bases, leaving 5 bases between them. The CDR3 runs to 12 residues. Germline CDR1 is SEHNR and CDR2 is FQNEAQ (reference sequence). This table comes from immunoSEQ multiplex PCR, and its TCRdb copy is limited to in-frame clones, with some not included. Of 250,000 or so clones listed, approximately 91% are singletons. Sequences were obtained from peripheral blood. The clonotype originates from a young man with COVID-19, enrolled during active disease. The rearrangement uses TRBV7-9 and TRBJ2-5, with D hard to call. DNA for the CDR3: TGTGCCAGCAGCTCCATTCAAGAGACCCAGTACTTC. It codes for CASSSIQETQYF. Full variable domain (rest looked up from reference TRBV7-9 and TRBJ2-5): DTGVSQNPRHKITKRGQNVTFRCDPISEHNRLYWYRQTLGQGPEFLTYFQNEAQLEKSRLLSDRFSAERPKGSFSTLEIQRTEQGDSAMYLCASSSIQETQYFGPGTRLLVL.